This T cell receptor beta chain was profiled in a study of cytomegalovirus exposure and HLA in healthy donors. Study findings and constraints: An apparent linkage of common viral pathogens to several of the most significant clusters emerged in a later analysis. Rare TCR sequences predominated, though certain public TCRs were found in many donors. The authors later linked a missense DCLRE1C variant to TCR beta V- and J-gene trimming.

The CDR3 extends over 12 amino acids. Germline-derived CDR1 and CDR2 are SQVTM and ANQGSEA. Trimming removed 3 bases at V and 6 bases at J, with 11 bases between. PCR employed 60 Vbeta and 13 Jbeta primers. Assay used: immunoSEQ multiplex PCR; TCRdb lists only in-frame clones, some missing. The sample carries 120,000 to 150,000 clones, roughly three quarters recorded once. A remark on this clone: Its specificity is not known.

The V and J genes are TRBV29-1 and TRBJ1-2, with a tentative D call TRBD1 (5 bases). The clonotype originates from a woman in her 50s in good health and CMV-seronegative. What was sequenced was PBMCs. CDR3 residues: CSVEGLGNGYTF. CDR3 DNA: TGCAGCGTTGAGGGGCTTGGGAATGGCTACACCTTC.